Listed below are T cell receptor beta chains from one sample, sequenced in a study of shared clonotypes between healthy human individuals. Sequenced by immunoSEQ multiplex PCR; TCRdb stores in-frame clones only, minus some. This sample carries some 1,100,000 clones, more than 75% of them seen once, and the ten largest clones take under 0.65%. The sample comprised memory CD4+ T cells from PBMCs. Receptors originate from a man aged 18 to 29 in good health. Some clones in this sample may be carry-over from other donors' samples. The conserved cysteine and the conserved F or W are not part of the CDR3 here. Not every row has a clone size; where given, it reads once, few, many or a size class.

cdr3_length: 16; clone_size: NA; v_call: TRBV18; cdr3_aa: ASSPDGVFLGGGDTQY
cdr3_length: 11; clone_size: NA; v_call: TRBV7-2; cdr3_aa: ASSKGNYYEQY
cdr3_length: 14; clone_size: NA; v_call: TRBV28; cdr3_aa: ASSRPGTSGANVLT
cdr3_length: 12; clone_size: once; v_call: TRBV19; cdr3_aa: ASSIKGLTREAF
cdr3_length: 13; clone_size: NA; v_call: TRBV28; cdr3_aa: ASSSTSDSQETQY
cdr3_length: 13; clone_size: once; v_call: TRBV10-3; cdr3_aa: AISDRPGQGTEAF
cdr3_length: 13; clone_size: NA; v_call: TRBV7-2; cdr3_aa: ASSLGLAGSNEQF
cdr3_length: 11; clone_size: NA; v_call: TRBV14; cdr3_aa: ASSHTPDQPQH
cdr3_length: 15; clone_size: NA; v_call: TRBV28; cdr3_aa: ASRRPRDPLLGTEAF
cdr3_length: 12; clone_size: NA; v_call: TRBV5-1; cdr3_aa: ASTFGTGGEKLF
cdr3_length: 11; clone_size: NA; v_call: TRBV5-1; cdr3_aa: ASRMTGEEKLF
cdr3_length: 12; clone_size: NA; v_call: TRBV5-1; cdr3_aa: ASSLGLGNEKLF
cdr3_length: 12; clone_size: few; v_call: TRBV10-2; cdr3_aa: ASSVLNSNQPQH
cdr3_length: 12; clone_size: few; v_call: TRBV7-2; cdr3_aa: ASSSQGLRYGYT
cdr3_length: 12; clone_size: NA; v_call: TRBV7-9; cdr3_aa: ASSSLRTGPHQY
cdr3_length: 12; clone_size: once; v_call: TRBV7-2; cdr3_aa: ASSLTSGRNIQY
cdr3_length: 13; clone_size: once; v_call: TRBV11-2; cdr3_aa: ASSPSQGPWDEQY
cdr3_length: 11; clone_size: NA; v_call: TRBV10-3; cdr3_aa: AISGTAFYGYT
cdr3_length: 12; clone_size: NA; v_call: TRBV29-1; cdr3_aa: SVPSDFSYNEQF
cdr3_length: 13; clone_size: NA; v_call: TRBV14; cdr3_aa: ASSQGQGWDTEAF
cdr3_length: 12; clone_size: once; v_call: TRBV6-5; cdr3_aa: ASSYGGKIWELF
cdr3_length: 16; clone_size: NA; v_call: TRBV5-1; cdr3_aa: ASSTLQGASSGANVLT
cdr3_length: 12; clone_size: NA; v_call: TRBV7-3; cdr3_aa: ASSLNREGYGYT
cdr3_length: 14; clone_size: few; v_call: TRBV18; cdr3_aa: ASSPFDRGSNTEAF